This T cell receptor beta chain was sequenced in a study of T-cell memory formation after mild COVID-19. Researchers used 5'RACE with constant-segment primers to make TCR alpha and TCR beta cDNA libraries that carry sample barcodes and UMIs. TCRdb re-derived calls from the 5' RACE reads in MiXCR, one entry per CDR3 protein. The sample has around 420,000 distinct CDR3 sequences, 20% to 30% seen once; the top ten hold around 8.7%. V lost 0 bases to trimming and J lost 2 bases, with 11 bases between them. Germline V gene sequence: CDR1 LGHNA, CDR2 YSLEER. The CDR3 is 15 residues long. Study outcomes and limitations: Most CD4+ clones that shrank were in CM and EM, while CD8+ ones turned up in EMRA. Whether second-wave clones peaking at day 37 were SARS-CoV-2 specific went unconfirmed.

This clonotype has a handful of counts. Its antigen is currently unknown. The source is an adult woman who had mild COVID-19 (a few samples of this study predate the infection). Cell type and time point are not known. The rearrangement links TRBV4-3 to TRBJ2-7, with D uncertain. Sequenced material: PBMCs or a T cell subset sorted from them (not recorded which). CDR3 amino acids: CASSQESGGTYEQYF. For the CDR3, the DNA is TGCGCCAGCAGCCAAGAATCGGGCGGCACCTACGAGCAGTACTTC.